This passage covers 17 T cell receptor beta chains from one sample sequenced in a study of blood T cell repertoires in COVID-19. Only in-frame clones appear in the TCRdb table, and some are missing; sequencing was by immunoSEQ multiplex PCR. This table holds fewer than 300,000 clones, 70% to 90% found once. Input material: PBMCs or T cells enriched from blood (not recorded which). The receptors derive from a woman aged 40 to 50 with acute COVID-19.

The gene calls are TRBV19 and TRBJ1-1, with TRBD1 matching over 7 bases. From germline, CDR1 is LNHDA and CDR2 SQIVND (reference sequence). The CDR3 covers 14 residues. V dropped 5 bases and J dropped 4; count of bases not matched to a gene: 7. CDR3 in DNA: TGTGCCAGTAGTCAGAGGGGGCAAGGCACTGAAGCTTTCTTT. This gives the protein CASSQRGQGTEAFF. Variable domain in full (rest from reference TRBV19 and TRBJ1-1): DGGITQSPKYLFRKEGQNVTLSCEQNLNHDAMYWYRQDPGQGLRLIYYSQIVNDFQKGDIAEGYSVSREKKESFPLTVTSAQKNPTAFYLCASSQRGQGTEAFFGQGTRLTVV.

The chain joins TRBV6-5 to TRBJ1-1, with 7 bases aligning to TRBD1. This CDR3 has 14 amino acids. Germline V gene lookup returns CDR1 MNHEY and CDR2 SVGAGI. V trimming: 6 bases; J trimming: 1 base; junction bases outside the gene matches: 5. Here the CDR3 reads CASSWTGPNTEAFF. The CDR3, as DNA: TGTGCCAGCAGCTGGACAGGTCCGAACACTGAAGCTTTCTTT.

The chain combines TRBV27 with TRBJ1-5; D may be TRBD1 (6 bases). V was trimmed by 0 bases and J by 4 bases, leaving 10 bases between them. The CDR3 covers 15 residues. Germline lookup yields CDR1 MNHEY and CDR2 SMNVEV (reference sequence). DNA of the CDR3: TGTGCCAGCAGTTTATCCTCAGGGGTTAATCAGCCCCAGCATTTT. This codes for CASSLSSGVNQPQHF.

The chain recombines TRBV5-1 with TRBJ1-1; TRBD1 matches at 7 bases. Germline trimming cut 2 bases from V and 5 bases from J; bases unmatched to any gene: 6. The CDR3 is 14 amino acids. Looked up from germline, CDR1 is SGHRS and CDR2 is YFSETQ. This CDR3 is CASSFTGDSTEAFF. The CDR3 DNA sequence: TGCGCCAGCAGCTTTACAGGGGATTCGACTGAAGCTTTCTTT.

To note about this clone: Sequence at one end of the junction differs from germline and may be a read error. The gene calls are TRBV11-2 and TRBJ2-1; possibly TRBD1 for D (7 bases). Germline loops: CDR1 SGHAT, CDR2 FQNNGV. The CDR3 consists of 15 residues. The CDR3 coding sequence is TGTGCCAGCAGCGCCATGCGGGGCTCCCTCACAGGGGAGATCTTC. Encoded protein: CASSAMRGSLTGEIF.

This chain connects TRBV7-2 to TRBJ2-1, with no clear D. CDR1 and CDR2 from the germline V gene are SGHTA and FQGNSA. V gave up 3 bases and J gave up 10 bases, with 16 bases separating them. This CDR3 comprises 14 residues. Here the CDR3 reads CASSFIGISQEQFF. The CDR3 DNA follows: TGTGCCAGCAGCTTTATTGGTATTAGCCAGGAGCAGTTCTTC.

The chain uses TRBV4-3 and TRBJ2-2; 12 bases are a match to TRBD2. The CDR3 runs to 21 residues. The V gene's germline CDR1 is LGHNA and CDR2 YSLEER. Losses at the gene ends were 0 bases for V and 3 bases for J; bases not matched to a gene: 14. The CDR3 DNA reads as TGCGCCAGCAGCCAAGAGTCGGCTGGACTAGCGGGATTCCTCGACACCGGGGAGCTGTTTTTT. Translating it yields CASSQESAGLAGFLDTGELFF.

V gene TRBV28 combines with J gene TRBJ2-7, with 11 bases identical to TRBD2. With V trimmed by 5 bases and J by 2 bases, 5 bases remained unmatched. Germline-derived CDR1 and CDR2 are MDHEN and SYDVKM. The CDR3 covers 15 residues. CDR3 in DNA: TGTGCCAGCAGTCCCGTAGCGGGAGGGCCCTACGAGCAGTACTTC. This sequence encodes CASSPVAGGPYEQYF.

J is TRBJ1-4 and V is TRBV28, with TRBD1 matching over 7 bases. Trimming took 6 bases from V and 7 from J; bases not matched to a gene: 5. This CDR3 is built from 13 residues. CDR1 and CDR2 (germline): MDHEN, SYDVKM. CDR3 loop: CASRLNRGEKLFF. CDR3 nucleotide sequence: TGTGCCAGCAGACTTAACAGGGGTGAAAAACTGTTTTTT.

This clone was recorded only once. This chain joins TRBV18 and TRBJ2-6, with 9 bases fitting TRBD1. The CDR3 is 17 residues long. The junction had 3 bases not matched to a gene; V was cut back by 3 bases and J by 0 bases. Germline-derived CDR1 and CDR2 are KGHSH and LQKENI. The CDR3 DNA follows: TGTGCCAGCTCACCGGGACAGGGAAACTCTGGGGCCAACGTCCTGACTTTC. It yields the protein CASSPGQGNSGANVLTF. The whole variable domain, remainder taken from reference TRBV18 and TRBJ2-6, is NAGVMQNPRHLVRRRGQEARLRCSPMKGHSHVYWYRQLPEEGLKFMVYLQKENIIDESGMPKERFSAEFPKEGPSILRIQQVVRGDSAAYFCASSPGQGNSGANVLTFGAGSRLTVL.

The genes are TRBV30 and TRBJ2-3, with D perhaps TRBD2 (5 bases). The CDR3 covers 14 residues. V was clipped by 0 bases and J by 5 bases, with 12 bases between them. Germline assignment: CDR1 GTSNPN and CDR2 SVGIG (reference sequence). The CDR3 reads CAWSVRLAGDTQYF. CDR3 DNA sequence: TGTGCCTGGAGTGTTCGGCTAGCAGGAGATACGCAGTATTTT.

The V and J genes are TRBV28 and TRBJ2-7; the D is unclear. Deletions cut 2 bases from V and 6 bases from J, with 8 bases between. Germline V gene lookup returns CDR1 MDHEN and CDR2 SYDVKM. This CDR3 region has 12 residues. The CDR3 bases are TGTGCCAGCAGTTTAGGCACATCCGAGCAGTACTTC. Translated: CASSLGTSEQYF. Full variable domain (outside the CDR3, taken from reference TRBV28 and TRBJ2-7): DVKVTQSSRYLVKRTGEKVFLECVQDMDHENMFWYRQDPGLGLRLIYFSYDVKMKEKGDIPEGYSVSREKKERFSLILESASTNQTSMYLCASSLGTSEQYFGPGTRLTVT.

The chain employs TRBV2 and TRBJ2-1, with unresolved D. CDR3 size: 12 residues. Germline CDR1 reads SNHLY; CDR2 reads FYNNEI. The V and J ends lost 8 bases and 2 bases respectively, with 7 bases between them. The CDR3 coding sequence is TGTGCCAGCCAGCGAACCTACAATGAGCAGTTCTTC. This codes for CASQRTYNEQFF.

The V call is TRBV3-1 (or the pseudogene TRBV3-2), the J call TRBJ2-2, with TRBD1 matching 11 bases. There are 16 residues in the CDR3. V shed 0 bases, J shed 3 bases, and the junction held 0 bases outside the gene matches. The germline V gene encodes CDR1 LGHDT and CDR2 YNNKEL (reference sequence). CDR3 sequence (DNA): TGTGCCAGCAGCCAAGAGGGACAGGGGGACACCGGGGAGCTGTTTTTT. Amino acid sequence: CASSQEGQGDTGELFF.

This rearrangement joins TRBV7-2 to TRBJ2-7, with TRBD2 matching over 8 bases. This CDR3 has 16 residues. Germline-derived CDR1 and CDR2 are SGHTA and FQGNSA. Germline trimming cut 1 base from V and 3 bases from J; bases unmatched to any gene: 8. In DNA, the CDR3 is TGTGCCAGCAGCTTAGTGCGAGCGGGAGAGTTCTACGAGCAGTACGTC. Amino acids: CASSLVRAGEFYEQYV.

The J gene is TRBJ2-5, the V gene TRBV28, with TRBD2 matching 10 bases. The junction had 8 bases not matched to a gene; V was cut back by 4 bases and J by 0 bases. CDR3 length equals 17 residues. Germline V gives CDR1 MDHEN, CDR2 SYDVKM. CDR3 amino acids: CASSSPGLAEYQETQYF. The CDR3 DNA is TGTGCCAGCAGTTCCCCCGGACTAGCGGAGTACCAAGAGACCCAGTACTTC.

This rearrangement joins TRBV5-1 to TRBJ1-4; D unresolved. Germline CDR1 and CDR2: SGHRS and YFSETQ. The CDR3 spans 13 residues. The germline V and J ends were trimmed by 6 bases and 6 bases, with 12 bases remaining between them. CDR3 protein: CASMRDGYEKLFF. The CDR3 DNA sequence: TGCGCCAGCATGCGGGATGGGTATGAAAAACTGTTTTTT.